Described below is a single T cell receptor (beta chain) sequence and its context. Trimming removed 0 bases at V and 6 bases at J, with 9 bases between. Germline V gene sequence: CDR1 MNHEY, CDR2 SVGEGT. The CDR3 contains 13 residues. In the original workflow: Amplified reference gene primers provided the basis for estimating nucleated cell counts. Only in-frame clones appear in the TCRdb table, and some are missing; sequencing was by immunoSEQ multiplex PCR. V, J and clone size are taken as reported in that table, and D and trimming were inferred from the DNA itself. The top ten hold approximately 4.4% of the sample, which has about 190,000 clones, 85% to 90% seen once. The data were taken from a study of blood T cell repertoires in COVID-19. Study-wide context: Sites in the United States, Italy and Spain provided acute and convalescent COVID-19 samples. PBMCs, B-cell-depleted T cells, or T cells were the source of the cDNA or gDNA that made up the material.

Source material: peripheral blood. The receptor's source is a human donor in a cohort sampled during active COVID-19. The rearrangement joins TRBV6-2 or TRBV6-3 to TRBJ2-7, with D perhaps TRBD2 (5 bases). CDR3 in amino acids: CASSYSRLSEQYF. The CDR3 coding sequence is TGTGCCAGCAGTTACTCTCGACTATCCGAGCAGTACTTC.